The T cell receptor (beta chain) under discussion was sequenced for a study of shared clonotypes between healthy human individuals. Findings of the study overall: Sorted-subset samples were not fully sequenced, rarefaction indicated.

CDR1 is MNHEY, CDR2 SVGAGI, per germline. There are 13 residues in the CDR3. The V end lost 2 bases, the J end lost 13 bases, and 15 bases lay between the germline ends. In the CD4+ fraction, cells were divided into CD45RA+ naive and CD45RA-negative memory subsets. Of note for this clone: Its target is not known.

In the sorted-subset replicate PCRs, 200 ng DNA, some 30,000 T cell genomes, was used. Method: immunoSEQ multiplex PCR; TCRdb's copy keeps in-frame clones and lacks some. The repertoire has some 2,000,000 clones, about 95% of them found once; the top ten carry roughly 0.13%. The TCR originated in a man aged 18 to 30 in good health. Sequencing was performed on naive CD4+ T cells sorted from blood. The subset here: CD45RA+ positively selected. The chain combines TRBV6-5 with TRBJ2-1; D could derive from TRBD1 or TRBD2 (5 bases each). CDR3 sequence: CASSYVGETPQFF. The DNA of the CDR3 is TGTGCCAGCAGTTACGTGGGGGAGACTCCCCAGTTCTTC.